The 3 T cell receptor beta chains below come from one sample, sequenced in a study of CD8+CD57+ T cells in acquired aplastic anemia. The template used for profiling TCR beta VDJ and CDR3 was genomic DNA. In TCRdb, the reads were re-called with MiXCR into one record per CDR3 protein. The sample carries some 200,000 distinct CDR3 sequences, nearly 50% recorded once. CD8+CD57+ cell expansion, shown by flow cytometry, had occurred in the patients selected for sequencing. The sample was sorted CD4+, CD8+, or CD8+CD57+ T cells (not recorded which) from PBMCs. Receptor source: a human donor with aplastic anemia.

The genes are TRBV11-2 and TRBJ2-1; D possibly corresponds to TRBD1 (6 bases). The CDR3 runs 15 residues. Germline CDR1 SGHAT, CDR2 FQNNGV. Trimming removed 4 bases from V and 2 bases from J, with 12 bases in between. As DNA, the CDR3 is TGTGCCAGCAGCTGGGGCAGGGGCACCTACAATGAGCAGTTCTTC. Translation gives CASSWGRGTYNEQFF.

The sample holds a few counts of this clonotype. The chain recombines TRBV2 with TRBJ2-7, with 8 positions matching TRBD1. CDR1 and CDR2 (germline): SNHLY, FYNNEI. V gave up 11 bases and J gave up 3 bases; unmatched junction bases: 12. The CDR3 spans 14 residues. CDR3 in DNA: TGTGCCGGAGGGCCCGGACAGGGACACTACGAGCAGTACTTC. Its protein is CAGGPGQGHYEQYF. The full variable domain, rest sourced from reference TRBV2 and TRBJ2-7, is EPEVTQTPSHQVTQMGQEVILRCVPISNHLYFYWYRQILGQKVEFLVSFYNNEISEKSEIFDDQFSVERPDGSNFTLKIRSTKLEDSAMYFCAGGPGQGHYEQYFGPGTRLTVT.

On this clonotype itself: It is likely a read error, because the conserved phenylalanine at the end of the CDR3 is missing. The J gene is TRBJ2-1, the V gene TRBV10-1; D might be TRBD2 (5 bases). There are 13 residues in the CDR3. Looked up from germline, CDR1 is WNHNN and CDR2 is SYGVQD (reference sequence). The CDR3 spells CSSSDSGTNEQFL. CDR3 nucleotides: TGCTCCAGCAGTGATTCGGGAACCAATGAGCAGTTCCTC.